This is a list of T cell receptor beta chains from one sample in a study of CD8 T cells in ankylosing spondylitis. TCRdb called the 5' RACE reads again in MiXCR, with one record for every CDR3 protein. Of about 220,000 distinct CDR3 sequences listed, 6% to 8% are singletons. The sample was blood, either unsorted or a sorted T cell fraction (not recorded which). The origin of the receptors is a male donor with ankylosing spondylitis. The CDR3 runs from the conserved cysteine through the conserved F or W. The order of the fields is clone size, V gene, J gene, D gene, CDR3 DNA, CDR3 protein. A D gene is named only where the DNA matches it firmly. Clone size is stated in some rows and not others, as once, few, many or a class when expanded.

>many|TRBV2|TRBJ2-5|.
TGTGCCAGCAGTCCGTACCAAGAGACCCAGTACTTC
CASSPYQETQYF
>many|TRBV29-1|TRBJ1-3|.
TGCAGCGTTTGGGGGGGCTCTGGAAACACCATATATTTT
CSVWGGSGNTIYF
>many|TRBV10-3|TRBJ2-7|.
TGTGCCATCAGTCAACAGGGATTCTACGAGCAGTACTTC
CAISQQGFYEQYF
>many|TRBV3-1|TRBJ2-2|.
TGTGCCAGCAGCCAGATTGTAGGGGAGCTGTTTTTT
CASSQIVGELFF
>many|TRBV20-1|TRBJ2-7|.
TGCAGTGCTAGAGATCGAGGAGGGATTTACGAGCAGTACTTC
CSARDRGGIYEQYF
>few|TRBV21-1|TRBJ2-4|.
TGTGCCAGCAGCAATCCGGGAGCGCTAGCCAAAAACATTCAGTACTTC
CASSNPGALAKNIQYF
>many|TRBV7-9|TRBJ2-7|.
TGTGCCAGCTCTCCAGGGCGAGTAGACGAGCAGTACTTC
CASSPGRVDEQYF
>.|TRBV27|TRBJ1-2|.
TGTGCCAGCAGTCCTCTTGGGGGACCCTATGGCTACACCTTC
CASSPLGGPYGYTF
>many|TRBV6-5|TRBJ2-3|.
TGTGCCAGCAGTTACTCAAACAACACGGATACGCAGTATTTT
CASSYSNNTDTQYF
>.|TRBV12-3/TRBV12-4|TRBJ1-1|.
TGTGCCATCCCCCGGGGAGATGGAGCTTTCTTT
CAIPRGDGAFF
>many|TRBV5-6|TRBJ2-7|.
TGTGCCAGCAGCTTGGCCTCCACAGATTACGAGCAGTACTTC
CASSLASTDYEQYF
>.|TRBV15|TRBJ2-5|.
TGTGCCACCAGCCCCCCGAGGCAAGAGACCCAGTACTTC
CATSPPRQETQYF
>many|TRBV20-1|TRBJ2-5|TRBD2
TGCAGTGCTAGAGATCCCCTAGCGGGAGATCGAGAGACCCAGTACTTC
CSARDPLAGDRETQYF
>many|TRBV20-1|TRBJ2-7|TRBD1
TGCAGTGCTAGTGGACAGGGGCTAACCTACGAGCAGTACTTC
CSASGQGLTYEQYF
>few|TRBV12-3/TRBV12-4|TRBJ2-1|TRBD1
TGTGCCAGCAGGACAGGGGGGTCCTACAATGAGCAGTTCTTC
CASRTGGSYNEQFF
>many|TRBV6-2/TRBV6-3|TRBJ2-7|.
TGTGCCAGCATTAACCCCTGGACGGACCTCTACGAGCAGTACTTC
CASINPWTDLYEQYF